This is a list of T cell receptor beta chains from one sample in a study of vaccination and CD4 T cells after COVID-19. TCRdb passed the PCR reads through MiXCR, listing each CDR3 protein once. The data show over 15,000 distinct CDR3 sequences, with about 40% seen just once and 3.7% held by the top ten. These receptors have no known antigen. Material: CD4+ T cells from blood, cultured in vitro. The receptors were sampled from a human donor who had recovered from COVID-19. Both conserved end residues are part of each CDR3. Fields, in order: CDR3 DNA, CDR3 protein, V gene, clone size, J gene, D gene. A D gene is named only where the DNA matches it firmly. Part of the rows lack a size; the others show once, few, many or a class for expanded clones.

TGTGCCAGTTCCGAGGGGCGCGGAAACACCATATATTTT | CASSEGRGNTIYF | TRBV19 | few | TRBJ1-3 | -
TGCGCCAGCAGCTCGAGCTCTGGGGCCAACGTCCTGACTTTC | CASSSSSGANVLTF | TRBV5-1 | - | TRBJ2-6 | -
TGCAGTGCTAGAGATCAAGGGGCGACTGAAGCTTTCTTT | CSARDQGATEAFF | TRBV20-1 | - | TRBJ1-1 | -
TGTGCCAGCAGCTTGGGGACAGCGAGGTATGGCTACACCTTC | CASSLGTARYGYTF | TRBV5-6 | few | TRBJ1-2 | -
TGCGCCAGCAGCCAAGTCATGGACACTGGGGAGCTGTTTTTT | CASSQVMDTGELFF | TRBV4-3 | - | TRBJ2-2 | -
TGTGCCACCAGTGAAGGGCCGTACACAGATACGCAGTATTTT | CATSEGPYTDTQYF | TRBV24-1 | - | TRBJ2-3 | -
TGTGCCACCAGCACGGGACTAGCGGACTCAGATACGCAGTATTTT | CATSTGLADSDTQYF | TRBV15 | medium-sized | TRBJ2-3 | TRBD2
TGTGCCAGCAGATTGGACGGGGGGAGGACTGAAGCTTTCTTT | CASRLDGGRTEAFF | TRBV6-1 | - | TRBJ1-1 | -
TGCAGTGCTAGCCGCAGCCCCTCTGGGGCCAACGTCCTGACTTTC | CSASRSPSGANVLTF | TRBV20-1 | few | TRBJ2-6 | -
TGTGCCAGCAGTGACCCCCCCCCTGAAGGCAGGGTTAGTGGTGAAAAACTGTTTTTT | CASSDPPPEGRVSGEKLFF | TRBV6-1 | once | TRBJ1-4 | -
TGCGCCAGCGGGTCGGGAGCGATCTCCTACAATGAGCAGTTCTTC | CASGSGAISYNEQFF | TRBV10-2 | - | TRBJ2-1 | -
TGCAGTGCCCCCCCTACCCTCTACAATGAGCAGTTCTTC | CSAPPTLYNEQFF | TRBV20-1 | - | TRBJ2-1 | -
TGTGCCAGCAGCTTATCTGGCTCCTATAATTCACCCCTCCACTTT | CASSLSGSYNSPLHF | TRBV11-2 | few | TRBJ1-6 | -
TGTGCCAGCAGTCGTGACAGACCCAAGGGCGGGGAGCTGTTTTTT | CASSRDRPKGGELFF | TRBV2 | - | TRBJ2-2 | -
TGTGCCACCAGTTCAAGCGGGCGGTACACAGATACGCAGTATTTT | CATSSSGRYTDTQYF | TRBV24-1 | few | TRBJ2-3 | -
TGCAGTGCTACGCCAAGGAGGACAGGCGCATACTATGGCTACACCTTC | CSATPRRTGAYYGYTF | TRBV20-1 | - | TRBJ1-2 | TRBD1
TGTGCCAGCTCACCAGACAGAACTAACTATGGCTACACCTTC | CASSPDRTNYGYTF | TRBV18 | - | TRBJ1-2 | -
TGTGCCAGCAGCTTATTTGACAGACGAATAACAGATACGCAGTATTTT | CASSLFDRRITDTQYF | TRBV7-9 | few | TRBJ2-3 | -
TGTGCCAGCTCACCAAGTACAGGGTCCGAATCTGAGGGGTTCTTC | CASSPSTGSESEGFF | TRBV18 | - | TRBJ2-1 | -
TGCAGTGCTATTTCAGGGGAAAATGAGCAGTTCTTC | CSAISGENEQFF | TRBV20-1 | - | TRBJ2-1 | -
TGTGCCAGCGGACTGGGCCTGGCCGAATACGAGCAGTACTTC | CASGLGLAEYEQYF | TRBV2 | - | TRBJ2-7 | -
TGTGCCAGCAGCTCCCGCCGGACTTCCCAATATAATTCACCCCTCCACTTT | CASSSRRTSQYNSPLHF | TRBV7-2 | few | TRBJ1-6 | -
TGTGCCAGCAGTTCTCCAGAGGGGGCCTCTGGCTACACCTTC | CASSSPEGASGYTF | TRBV28 | - | TRBJ1-2 | TRBD1
TGTGCCAGCAGTTATGACAATGAGCAGTTCTTC | CASSYDNEQFF | TRBV6-2/TRBV6-3 | - | TRBJ2-1 | -
TGTGCCCACGGACAGGGTGGGAACATTCAGTACTTC | CAHGQGGNIQYF | TRBV28 | - | TRBJ2-4 | TRBD1
TGTGCCACCAGCAGAGGGTCCCGGGACGGCTACGAGCAGTACTTC | CATSRGSRDGYEQYF | TRBV15 | - | TRBJ2-7 | -
TGTGCCAGCAGCTTGGCCGGGACTACCTACGAGCAGTACTTC | CASSLAGTTYEQYF | TRBV5-4 | - | TRBJ2-7 | TRBD2
TGCAGTGCTAGAGACCCCCTAGCGGCTGATCAGTTCTTC | CSARDPLAADQFF | TRBV20-1 | once | TRBJ2-1 | TRBD2
TGTGCCAGCAGCTCCTTGGACCGGAGGGGTTACACTGAAGCTTTCTTT | CASSSLDRRGYTEAFF | TRBV5-6 | - | TRBJ1-1 | -
TGTGCCAGCAGTTTGTCCAGCTCGGATACGCAGTATTTT | CASSLSSSDTQYF | TRBV28 | - | TRBJ2-3 | -